This T cell receptor (beta chain) was retrieved from a study of blood T cell repertoires in COVID-19. The V gene lost 0 bases and the J gene lost 10 bases, with 13 bases spanning the gap. CDR3 length equals 14 residues. The V gene's germline CDR1 is MNHNS and CDR2 SASEGT. Clones were read by immunoSEQ multiplex PCR, and TCRdb kept only the in-frame ones, dropping some. The sample records just over 300,000 clones, 70% to 90% being singletons. The specimen was PBMCs or T cells enriched from blood (not recorded which). The chain links TRBV6-1 to TRBJ2-1; D ambiguous. This receptor was taken from a man younger than 40 who had recovered from COVID-19. This chain's CDR3 is CASSEAMTLPEQFF. For the CDR3, the DNA is TGTGCCAGCAGTGAAGCGATGACTCTCCCCGAGCAGTTCTTC.